These 32 T cell receptor beta chains were sequenced from one sample in a study of T cell repertoires in cytomegalovirus infection. TCRdb reprocessed the reads via MiXCR and lists one record per CDR3 protein. The table shows approximately 600,000 distinct CDR3 sequences, with around two fifths occurring only once. These receptors' antigens are unknown. The specimen was cultured PBMCs, collected from culture after CMV antigen stimulation. All receptors come from a human donor in good health (CMV status not recorded). Some clones in this sample may be carry-over from other donors' samples.

The genes are TRBV6-1 and TRBJ2-1; 9 positions match TRBD2. The CDR3 extends over 13 amino acids. Trimming cost V 7 bases and J 2 bases; bases outside gene matches: 0. Germline lookup yields CDR1 MNHNS and CDR2 SASEGT. The CDR3 loop is CASIAGAYNEQFF. CDR3 nucleotide sequence: TGTGCCAGCATAGCGGGGGCCTACAATGAGCAGTTCTTC.

This sequence joins TRBV12-3 or TRBV12-4 and TRBJ2-7, with a tentative D call TRBD1 (6 bases). CDR3 length: 15 residues. V lost 5 bases and J lost 3, with 17 bases in between. In DNA, the CDR3 is TGTGCCAGCAGTCCACAGGGAATAGGAAACTACGAGCAGTACTTC. Translation: CASSPQGIGNYEQYF.

This clonotype was counted only a few times. The J gene is TRBJ1-1, the V gene TRBV12-3 or TRBV12-4, with 8 bases lining up with TRBD1. The CDR3 totals 14 residues. V lost 6 bases to trimming and J lost 2 bases; unmatched junction nucleotides: 5. CDR3 in amino acids: CASRGTGGNTEAFF. In DNA form, the CDR3 reads TGTGCCAGCAGGGGGACAGGAGGTAACACTGAAGCTTTCTTT.

This clonotype was found many times. This may stem from a read error, because a much larger clone lies one nucleotide away. This chain links TRBV7-2 with TRBJ2-3; no definite D call. This CDR3 comprises 12 residues. CDR1 and CDR2 (germline): SGHTA, FQGNSA. V was pared by 6 bases and J by 0 bases, with 4 bases between. This chain's CDR3 is CASRFSTDTQYF. In nucleotides, the CDR3 is TGTGCCAGCAGATTTAGCACAGATACGCAGTATTTT.

This clonotype was seen only a few times. The CDR3 region is CASSTDRRMNTEAFF. The DNA for the CDR3 is TGTGCCAGCAGCACTGACAGGCGGATGAACACTGAAGCTTTCTTT. This chain links TRBV7-8 with TRBJ1-1; tentative D call: TRBD1 (6 bases). Germline V CDR1 and CDR2: SGHVS, FQNEAQ. The CDR3 runs 15 residues. Trimming left V 5 bases short and J 0 bases short, with 13 bases between.

The table lists this clonotype with a few counts. The chain combines TRBV7-9 with TRBJ1-4, with 10 bases identical to TRBD1. Germline lookup yields CDR1 SEHNR and CDR2 FQNEAQ (reference sequence). V shed 3 bases, J shed 2 bases, and the junction held 3 bases outside the gene matches. The CDR3 contains 16 residues. CDR3 protein: CASSFGQGVTNEKLFF. In DNA form, the CDR3 reads TGTGCCAGCAGCTTCGGACAGGGGGTGACTAATGAAAAACTGTTTTTT.

This clonotype has only a few counts. V gene TRBV6-2 or TRBV6-3 combines with J gene TRBJ2-2; the D gene is possibly TRBD2 (5 bases). This CDR3 spans 14 amino acids. Trimming removed 7 bases at V and 2 bases at J, with 11 bases between. The germline V gene has CDR1 MNHEY and CDR2 SVGEGT. For the CDR3, the DNA is TGTGCCAGCAATCTAGGACTTAACACCGGGGAGCTGTTTTTT. It yields the protein CASNLGLNTGELFF.

This chain uses TRBV6-5 with TRBJ2-4; TRBD1 or TRBD2 may be the D gene (5 bases each). The CDR3 spans 14 residues. Germline lookup yields CDR1 MNHEY and CDR2 SVGAGI. V lost 7 bases, J lost 8 bases, and 18 bases lay in between. Here the CDR3 DNA reads TGTGCCAGCACCTCGAACGGGGCCGCGGACATTCAGTACTTC. This codes for CASTSNGAADIQYF.

V is TRBV7-2 and J is TRBJ2-5, with 9 bases identical to TRBD1. There are 14 residues in the CDR3. Germline trimming cut 4 bases from V and 7 bases from J; bases unmatched to any gene: 7. Germline loops: CDR1 SGHTA, CDR2 FQGNSA. CDR3 DNA sequence: TGTGCCAGCAGCTCGCGGACAGGGGTGGTGACCCAGTACTTC. As protein: CASSSRTGVVTQYF.

The chain is built from TRBV10-3 and TRBJ2-1, with 11 bases fitting TRBD2. The ends lost 10 bases at V and 3 bases at J; junction bases unmatched: 5. The CDR3 runs to 14 residues. Germline loops: CDR1 ENHRY, CDR2 SYGVKD. The chain's CDR3 is CATGGTSGYNEQFF. The CDR3 bases are TGTGCCACAGGCGGGACTAGCGGCTACAATGAGCAGTTCTTC.

The rearrangement uses TRBV7-8 and TRBJ2-3; TRBD1 or TRBD2 may be the D gene (6 bases each). The germline V gene has CDR1 SGHVS and CDR2 FQNEAQ. The length of the CDR3 is 13 residues. V dropped 7 bases and J dropped 7 bases, with 15 bases sitting between them. For the CDR3, the DNA is TGTGCCAGCAAGGCGAGGGGGAGGAATACGCAGTATTTT. This sequence encodes CASKARGRNTQYF.

This clonotype has more than one count but fewer than ten. The chain is built from TRBV12-3 or TRBV12-4 and TRBJ1-1; perhaps TRBD1 as D (6 bases). The CDR3 is 13 residues long. V was trimmed by 5 bases and J by 1 base, leaving 8 bases between them. CDR3 nucleotides: TGTGCCAGCAGTGGGGGCTGGAACACTGAAGCTTTCTTT. Translated, it gives CASSGGWNTEAFF.

This rearrangement joins TRBV4-1 to TRBJ2-7; no clear D gene. V lost 0 bases and J 0 bases, leaving 15 bases between the germline ends. Germline CDR1 and CDR2: MGHRA and YSYEKL. The CDR3 has 17 residues. CDR3 in amino acids: CASSQDLGDRYSYEQYF. The CDR3, as DNA: TGCGCCAGCAGCCAAGATCTTGGAGACCGATACTCCTACGAGCAGTACTTC.

The chain carries TRBV6-1 and TRBJ2-1, with TRBD1 identical over 7 bases. Germline V CDR1 and CDR2: MNHNS, SASEGT. The J segment lost 4 bases and the V segment lost 6 bases, leaving 6 bases of the junction unmatched. The CDR3 loop spans 14 amino acids. The CDR3 loop is CASRFRDRYNEQFF. The CDR3, as DNA: TGTGCCAGCAGATTCCGGGACAGATACAATGAGCAGTTCTTC.

This clonotype showed up many times. The chain joins TRBV7-2 to TRBJ2-1, with unresolved D. With 5 bases removed from V and 6 bases from J, the gap between germline ends came to 11 bases. There are 13 residues in the CDR3. Germline V gene sequence: CDR1 SGHTA, CDR2 FQGNSA. CDR3: CASSPRTSNEQFF. Here the CDR3 DNA reads TGTGCCAGCAGCCCCAGAACCAGCAATGAGCAGTTCTTC.

This clonotype was recorded a few times. The chain uses TRBV2 and TRBJ2-7, with 10 positions matching TRBD2. CDR1 SNHLY and CDR2 FYNNEI come from the germline V gene. There are 16 residues in the CDR3. V gave up 6 bases and J gave up 5 bases; unmatched junction bases: 13. The CDR3 DNA sequence: TGTGCCAGCAGAAAATCTAGCGGGAGCCCACCGGACGAGCAGTACTTC. Protein: CASRKSSGSPPDEQYF.

V usage is TRBV25-1 and J usage is TRBJ2-1; 9 bases are a match to TRBD2. This CDR3 comprises 15 residues. The V gene end was trimmed by 6 bases and the J gene end by 3 bases; junction bases not matched to a gene: 6. Germline V gene sequence: CDR1 MGHDK, CDR2 SYGVNS. The CDR3 reads CASSRAGGLYNEQFF. CDR3 sequence (DNA): TGTGCCAGCAGCCGAGCGGGGGGACTCTACAATGAGCAGTTCTTC. The entire variable domain, with the rest obtained from reference TRBV25-1 and TRBJ2-1, is as follows: EADIYQTPRYLVIGTGKKITLECSQTMGHDKMYWYQQDPGMELHLIHYSYGVNSTEKGDLSSESTVSRIRTEHFPLTLESARPSHTSQYLCASSRAGGLYNEQFFGPGTRLTVL.

This clonotype was picked up one time. The chain carries TRBV20-1 and TRBJ1-3; tentatively, D is TRBD1 (5 bases). Germline lookup yields CDR1 DFQATT and CDR2 SNEGSKA (reference sequence). CDR3 length: 13 residues. Trimming left V 6 bases short and J 8 bases short, with 17 bases between. The DNA for the CDR3 is TGCAGTGCCGCCCGGCAGGGTACAGACACCATATATTTT. Its protein is CSAARQGTDTIYF.

CDR3 sequence (DNA): TGTGCCAGCAGCTTAGATCTGGGTTCACCCCTCCACTTT. Protein: CASSLDLGSPLHF. The chain uses TRBV7-8 and TRBJ1-6; no firm D call. The CDR3 spans 13 residues. V was shortened by 1 base and J by 9 bases, with 7 bases between the two germline ends. CDR1 SGHVS and CDR2 FQNEAQ come from the germline V gene.

This clonotype was picked up a small number of times. This sequence joins TRBV7-2 and TRBJ2-5; D is possibly TRBD1 (6 bases). The CDR3 consists of 15 residues. Trimming stripped 1 base from V and 5 bases from J, with 14 bases between. CDR1 SGHTA and CDR2 FQGNSA come from the germline V gene. Here the CDR3 reads CASSLVISRGETQYF. The CDR3 region has the DNA TGTGCCAGCAGCTTAGTTATTTCAAGGGGGGAGACCCAGTACTTC.

This clonotype was observed a single time. The chain combines TRBV5-6 with TRBJ2-3; 7 bases fit TRBD2. Germline CDR1 is SGHDT and CDR2 is YYEEEE. The CDR3 is 15 amino acids. The J segment lost 5 bases and the V segment lost 3 bases, leaving 9 bases of the junction unmatched. Written as DNA, the CDR3 is TGTGCCAGCAGCTCCTCGGGCGGGGGAGGAGATACGCAGTATTTT. Translating gives CASSSSGGGGDTQYF. Variable domain in full (rest from reference TRBV5-6 and TRBJ2-3): DAGVTQSPTHLIKTRGQQVTLRCSPKSGHDTVSWYQQALGQGPQFIFQYYEEEERQRGNFPDRFSGHQFPNYSSELNVNALLLGDSALYLCASSSSGGGGDTQYFGPGTRLTVL.

The chain uses TRBV11-2 and TRBJ1-1; D is unclear. The CDR3 has 15 amino acids. Looked up from germline, CDR1 is SGHAT and CDR2 is FQNNGV. With 5 bases removed from V and 7 bases from J, the gap between germline ends came to 20 bases. CDR3 in amino acids: CASSPRAGSRIEAFF. The CDR3 DNA sequence: TGTGCCAGCAGCCCCCGGGCGGGCAGCCGAATTGAAGCTTTCTTT.

V is TRBV7-9 and J is TRBJ1-3, with a tentative D call TRBD1 (5 bases). Trimming took 6 bases from V and 1 from J, leaving 10 bases between them. From germline, CDR1 is SEHNR and CDR2 FQNEAQ (reference sequence). The CDR3 is 14 amino acids. CDR3 DNA: TGTGCCAGCAGGACAGCCGTTTCTGGAAACACCATATATTTT. Its protein product is CASRTAVSGNTIYF. The variable domain in full, with the rest retrieved from reference TRBV7-9 and TRBJ1-3, is DTGVSQNPRHKITKRGQNVTFRCDPISEHNRLYWYRQTLGQGPEFLTYFQNEAQLEKSRLLSDRFSAERPKGSFSTLEIQRTEQGDSAMYLCASRTAVSGNTIYFGEGSWLTVV.

This clonotype was counted between two and nine times. The chain combines TRBV15 with TRBJ2-2; D may be TRBD1 or TRBD2 (6 bases each). The CDR3 has 16 amino acids. Germline V gives CDR1 LNHNV, CDR2 YYDKDF (reference sequence). V lost 5 bases and J 3 bases, leaving 16 bases between the germline ends. The CDR3, as DNA: TGTGCCACCAGCCGAAAAGGGGGGCCCTACACCGGGGAGCTGTTTTTT. It encodes CATSRKGGPYTGELFF.

This clonotype was detected a few times. V is TRBV7-2 and J is TRBJ1-3; unclear D gene. The V and J ends lost 8 bases and 0 bases respectively, with 8 bases between them. The V gene's germline CDR1 is SGHTA and CDR2 FQGNSA. The CDR3 runs to 13 residues. The CDR3 reads CASRLLSGNTIYF. The CDR3 nucleotides are TGTGCCAGCCGGCTGCTCTCTGGAAACACCATATATTTT.

The chain joins TRBV7-9 to TRBJ1-1; no reliable D call. From germline, CDR1 is SEHNR and CDR2 FQNEAQ (reference sequence). CDR3 length: 14 residues. V was pared by 2 bases and J by 3 bases, with 10 bases between. Written as DNA, the CDR3 is TGTGCCAGCAGCTTAACCGGGTTTGACACTGAAGCTTTCTTT. Translating gives CASSLTGFDTEAFF.

J is TRBJ1-1 and V is TRBV4-3; D gene unclear. Trimming took 4 bases from V and 1 from J, leaving 10 bases between them. The CDR3 is 14 residues long. Germline CDR1 and CDR2: LGHNA and YSLEER. The CDR3 sequence: CASSLATSNTEAFF. DNA of the CDR3: TGCGCCAGCAGCCTGGCCACGTCGAACACTGAAGCTTTCTTT.

The chain couples TRBV20-1 to TRBJ2-7; the D is unclear. The CDR3 is 12 residues long. Trimming removed 4 bases at V and 3 bases at J, with 10 bases between. Germline assignment: CDR1 DFQATT and CDR2 SNEGSKA (reference sequence). The CDR3 DNA sequence: TGCAGTGCTACCCTAGGCGGCTACGAGCAGTACTTC. Protein product: CSATLGGYEQYF.

In this sample, this clonotype turned up a few times. The chain combines TRBV12-3 or TRBV12-4 with TRBJ1-1, with 8 bases that match TRBD1. This CDR3 comprises 18 residues. With V trimmed by 0 bases and J by 3 bases, 12 bases remained unmatched. CDR3 coding DNA: TGTGCCAGCAGTTTAGCCGGACAGGGTGATCGTTCGGACACTGAAGCTTTCTTT. Protein sequence: CASSLAGQGDRSDTEAFF.

The J gene is TRBJ2-3, the V gene TRBV6-2 or TRBV6-3; D perhaps matches TRBD2 (6 bases). The CDR3 has 13 residues. The V end was cut by 10 bases, the J end by 2 bases, with 13 bases between. CDR1 is MNHEY, CDR2 SVGEGT, per germline. The CDR3 here is CAIGEDYTDTQYF. The CDR3 DNA is TGTGCCATCGGGGAGGACTACACAGATACGCAGTATTTT.

This chain connects TRBV6-1 to TRBJ2-5; weak D call: TRBD1 (5 bases). This CDR3 region has 13 residues. The germline V gene has CDR1 MNHNS and CDR2 SASEGT. V lost 6 bases to trimming and J lost 5 bases, with 13 bases between them. In nucleotides, the CDR3 is TGTGCCAGCAGGGTCGGAAGGGGTGAGACCCAGTACTTC. Its translation: CASRVGRGETQYF.

The V call is TRBV5-6, the J call TRBJ2-7; 7 bases agree with TRBD1. Germline assignment: CDR1 SGHDT and CDR2 YYEEEE. Trimming cost V 5 bases and J 2 bases; bases outside gene matches: 16. This CDR3 is 17 amino acids long. The CDR3 region is CASSPPLGTAKTYEQYF. As DNA, the CDR3 is TGTGCCAGCAGTCCCCCCTTGGGGACAGCGAAGACCTACGAGCAGTACTTC.